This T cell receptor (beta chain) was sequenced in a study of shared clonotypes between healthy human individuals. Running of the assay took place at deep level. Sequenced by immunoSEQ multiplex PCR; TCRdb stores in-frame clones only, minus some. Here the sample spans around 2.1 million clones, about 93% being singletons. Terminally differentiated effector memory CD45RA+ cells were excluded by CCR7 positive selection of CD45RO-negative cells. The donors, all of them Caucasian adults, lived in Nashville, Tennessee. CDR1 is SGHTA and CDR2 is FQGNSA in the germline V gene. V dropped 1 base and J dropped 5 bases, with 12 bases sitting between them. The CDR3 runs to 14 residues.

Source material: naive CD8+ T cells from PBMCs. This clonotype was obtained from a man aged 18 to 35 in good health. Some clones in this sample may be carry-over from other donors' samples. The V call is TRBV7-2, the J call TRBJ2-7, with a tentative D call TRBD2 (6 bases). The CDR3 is CASSLVGGHNEQYF. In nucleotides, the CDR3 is TGTGCCAGCAGCTTAGTTGGAGGGCACAACGAGCAGTACTTC.